These T cell receptor beta chains were read from a single sample in a study of blood T cell repertoires in COVID-19. Sequencing was performed with immunoSEQ multiplex PCR; in TCRdb, only in-frame clones are kept and a portion is missing. The sample gives around 260,000 clones, roughly 90% of which show up once; 2% to 2.5% is in the top ten. The sequenced sample consisted of peripheral blood. These receptors originate from a woman aged 25 to 39 with COVID-19, enrolled during active disease. The CDR3 runs from the conserved cysteine through the conserved F or W. A D gene is named only where the DNA matches it firmly. Rows may omit the clone size; those that give it use once, few, many or a size class.

d_gene: .; j_gene: TRBJ1-1; v_gene: TRBV5-5; abundance: .; CDR3aa: CASSLSWRVNTEAFF; CDR3nt: TGTGCCAGCAGCTTGTCGTGGAGGGTGAACACTGAAGCTTTCTTT
d_gene: TRBD1; j_gene: TRBJ2-7; v_gene: TRBV2; abundance: once; CDR3aa: CANTLRGTGINSYEQYF; CDR3nt: TGTGCCAACACTTTACGAGGGACAGGGATTAACTCCTACGAGCAGTACTTC
d_gene: TRBD1; j_gene: TRBJ1-1; v_gene: TRBV28; abundance: .; CDR3aa: CASRTGGAEDRTFF; CDR3nt: TGTGCCAGCAGGACAGGGGGCGCCGAGGACAGAACTTTCTTT
d_gene: TRBD2; j_gene: TRBJ2-7; v_gene: TRBV10-1; abundance: .; CDR3aa: CASSGPGLAGVYEQYF; CDR3nt: TGCGCCAGCAGTGGCCCCGGACTAGCGGGGGTCTACGAGCAGTACTTC
d_gene: TRBD2; j_gene: TRBJ2-3; v_gene: TRBV5-1; abundance: .; CDR3aa: CASSLDASGGTDTQYF; CDR3nt: TGCGCCAGCAGCTTGGATGCTAGCGGTGGAACAGATACGCAGTATTTT
d_gene: TRBD1; j_gene: TRBJ2-1; v_gene: TRBV24-1; abundance: .; CDR3aa: CATSDPGQGAYNEQFF; CDR3nt: TGTGCCACCAGTGATCCCGGACAGGGGGCCTACAATGAGCAGTTCTTC
d_gene: .; j_gene: TRBJ2-1; v_gene: TRBV7-9; abundance: .; CDR3aa: CASSLGSSGHNEQFF; CDR3nt: TGTGCCAGCAGCTTAGGTAGCTCAGGGCACAATGAGCAGTTCTTC
d_gene: .; j_gene: TRBJ1-1; v_gene: TRBV27; abundance: .; CDR3aa: CASSPSAVVNTEAFF; CDR3nt: TGTGCCAGCAGTCCCTCGGCGGTAGTGAACACTGAAGCTTTCTTT
d_gene: .; j_gene: TRBJ1-6; v_gene: TRBV2; abundance: .; CDR3aa: CASGRRQNNSPLHF; CDR3nt: TGTGCCAGCGGCCGTCGTCAGAATAATTCACCCCTCCACTTT
d_gene: .; j_gene: TRBJ1-1; v_gene: TRBV27; abundance: .; CDR3aa: CASRYTIGTEAFF; CDR3nt: TGTGCCAGCAGATATACTATCGGAACTGAAGCTTTCTTT
d_gene: .; j_gene: TRBJ1-1; v_gene: TRBV18; abundance: .; CDR3aa: CASSPGGYAEAFF; CDR3nt: TGTGCCAGCTCACCGGGGGGGTACGCTGAAGCTTTCTTT
d_gene: TRBD1; j_gene: TRBJ1-5; v_gene: TRBV7-9; abundance: .; CDR3aa: CASSRHLQGAGGNQPQHF; CDR3nt: TGTGCCAGCAGCCGGCATCTACAGGGGGCGGGAGGCAATCAGCCCCAGCATTTT
d_gene: .; j_gene: TRBJ1-1; v_gene: TRBV5-1; abundance: .; CDR3aa: CASSLAPGAFTEAFF; CDR3nt: TGCGCCAGCAGCTTGGCTCCAGGGGCCTTCACTGAAGCTTTCTTT
d_gene: TRBD1; j_gene: TRBJ1-2; v_gene: TRBV5-1; abundance: .; CDR3aa: CASSRTGYEDYGYTF; CDR3nt: TGCGCCAGCAGCCGGACAGGCTACGAGGACTATGGCTACACCTTC
d_gene: .; j_gene: TRBJ1-1; v_gene: TRBV29-1; abundance: .; CDR3aa: CSVVLRSYMNTEAFF; CDR3nt: TGCAGCGTTGTACTTCGATCTTATATGAACACTGAAGCTTTCTTT
d_gene: TRBD2; j_gene: TRBJ2-3; v_gene: TRBV2; abundance: .; CDR3aa: CASSGLAGASLLDADTQYF; CDR3nt: TGTGCCAGCAGTGGACTAGCGGGAGCGTCTTTACTGGATGCAGATACGCAGTATTTT
d_gene: .; j_gene: TRBJ2-2; v_gene: TRBV5-1; abundance: .; CDR3aa: CASSELGGAGELFF; CDR3nt: TGCGCCAGCAGCGAGCTTGGAGGGGCCGGGGAGCTGTTTTTT
d_gene: .; j_gene: TRBJ1-5; v_gene: TRBV3-1/TRBV3-2; abundance: few; CDR3aa: CASSQGRVSNQPQHF; CDR3nt: TGTGCCAGCAGCCAAGGCAGGGTGAGCAATCAGCCCCAGCATTTT
d_gene: TRBD1; j_gene: TRBJ2-2; v_gene: TRBV19; abundance: .; CDR3aa: CASSRDRVDGELFF; CDR3nt: TGTGCCAGTAGTCGGGACAGGGTGGACGGGGAGCTGTTTTTT
d_gene: TRBD1; j_gene: TRBJ1-4; v_gene: TRBV5-1; abundance: .; CDR3aa: CASSKTGDEKLFF; CDR3nt: TGCGCCAGCAGTAAAACAGGGGACGAAAAGCTGTTTTTT
d_gene: .; j_gene: TRBJ1-2; v_gene: TRBV6-1; abundance: once; CDR3aa: CASSEATGRNYGYTF; CDR3nt: TGTGCCAGCAGTGAAGCAACAGGCCGAAACTATGGCTACACCTTC
d_gene: .; j_gene: TRBJ2-7; v_gene: TRBV2; abundance: .; CDR3aa: CASRPWGAEQYF; CDR3nt: TGTGCCAGCAGGCCCTGGGGCGCCGAGCAGTACTTC
d_gene: TRBD1; j_gene: TRBJ2-3; v_gene: TRBV18; abundance: .; CDR3aa: CASSGQGGPDTQYF; CDR3nt: TGTGCCAGCTCAGGACAGGGGGGCCCAGATACGCAGTATTTT
d_gene: .; j_gene: TRBJ2-1; v_gene: TRBV19; abundance: .; CDR3aa: CASSIGTGEDYNEQFF; CDR3nt: TGTGCCAGTAGTATAGGCACAGGGGAGGACTACAATGAGCAGTTCTTC
d_gene: TRBD1; j_gene: TRBJ2-7; v_gene: TRBV6-6; abundance: .; CDR3aa: CASSYLRDRAYEQYF; CDR3nt: TGTGCCAGCAGTTATCTGAGGGACAGGGCTTACGAGCAGTACTTC
d_gene: TRBD1; j_gene: TRBJ1-2; v_gene: TRBV30; abundance: .; CDR3aa: CAWSFGQGVGYGYTF; CDR3nt: TGTGCCTGGAGTTTTGGGCAGGGGGTTGGGTATGGCTACACCTTC
d_gene: .; j_gene: TRBJ2-7; v_gene: TRBV28; abundance: .; CDR3aa: CASTSLHGLYEQYF; CDR3nt: TGTGCCAGCACTAGCCTTCATGGCCTCTACGAGCAGTACTTC
d_gene: .; j_gene: TRBJ1-1; v_gene: TRBV30; abundance: .; CDR3aa: CAWSEGAGAEAFF; CDR3nt: TGTGCCTGGAGTGAAGGGGCTGGCGCTGAAGCTTTCTTT
d_gene: .; j_gene: TRBJ1-5; v_gene: TRBV28; abundance: .; CDR3aa: CASSLAAQSNQPQHF; CDR3nt: TGTGCCAGCAGTTTAGCGGCCCAGAGCAATCAGCCCCAGCATTTT
d_gene: TRBD1; j_gene: TRBJ2-7; v_gene: TRBV24-1; abundance: .; CDR3aa: CATSAGGENSYEQYF; CDR3nt: TGTGCCACCAGTGCAGGGGGTGAAAACTCCTACGAGCAGTACTTC
d_gene: .; j_gene: TRBJ1-5; v_gene: TRBV7-9; abundance: .; CDR3aa: CASSLAADQPQHF; CDR3nt: TGTGCCAGCAGCTTAGCGGCAGATCAGCCCCAGCATTTT
d_gene: TRBD1; j_gene: TRBJ1-2; v_gene: TRBV30; abundance: .; CDR3aa: CAWSVLRGGAGGGYTF; CDR3nt: TGTGCCTGGAGTGTACTGAGGGGTGGGGCAGGGGGCGGCTACACCTTC
d_gene: TRBD2; j_gene: TRBJ2-1; v_gene: TRBV5-6; abundance: .; CDR3aa: CASSLVGLGDYNEQFF; CDR3nt: TGTGCCAGCAGCTTGGTGGGACTAGGGGATTACAATGAGCAGTTCTTC
d_gene: TRBD1; j_gene: TRBJ2-2; v_gene: TRBV2; abundance: .; CDR3aa: CASSKTGTGGDTGELFF; CDR3nt: TGTGCCAGCAGTAAAACCGGGACAGGGGGCGACACCGGGGAGCTGTTTTTT
d_gene: TRBD2; j_gene: TRBJ2-3; v_gene: TRBV7-3; abundance: .; CDR3aa: CASSSSGTSGDTQYF; CDR3nt: TGTGCCAGCAGCTCATCCGGGACTAGTGGAGATACGCAGTATTTT
d_gene: .; j_gene: TRBJ1-2; v_gene: TRBV3-1/TRBV3-2; abundance: once; CDR3aa: CASSPMTGNYGYTF; CDR3nt: TGTGCCAGCAGCCCGATGACGGGGAACTATGGCTACACCTTC
d_gene: TRBD2; j_gene: TRBJ2-7; v_gene: TRBV10-2; abundance: .; CDR3aa: CASRLAGTSSYEQYF; CDR3nt: TGCGCCAGCAGATTAGCGGGAACCTCCTCCTACGAGCAGTACTTC
d_gene: .; j_gene: TRBJ2-1; v_gene: TRBV7-9; abundance: .; CDR3aa: CASSLLWSNEQFF; CDR3nt: TGTGCCAGCAGCTTACTTTGGAGCAATGAGCAGTTCTTC
d_gene: TRBD1; j_gene: TRBJ2-7; v_gene: TRBV5-1; abundance: .; CDR3aa: CASSPGQGGKQYF; CDR3nt: TGCGCCAGCAGCCCCGGACAGGGCGGGAAGCAGTACTTC
d_gene: .; j_gene: TRBJ2-7; v_gene: TRBV5-1; abundance: .; CDR3aa: CASSDSSEQYF; CDR3nt: TGCGCCAGCAGCGACAGTTCCGAGCAGTACTTC
d_gene: TRBD1; j_gene: TRBJ2-7; v_gene: TRBV27; abundance: .; CDR3aa: CASSPTGTGGNYEQYF; CDR3nt: TGTGCCAGCAGTCCTACCGGGACAGGGGGTAACTACGAGCAGTACTTC
d_gene: TRBD1; j_gene: TRBJ2-5; v_gene: TRBV23-1; abundance: .; CDR3aa: CASSQSFVRTGKETQYF; CDR3nt: TGCGCCAGCAGTCAATCCTTCGTCAGGACAGGGAAGGAGACCCAGTACTTC
d_gene: .; j_gene: TRBJ2-1; v_gene: TRBV5-5; abundance: .; CDR3aa: CASGKRVSSYNEQFF; CDR3nt: TGTGCCAGCGGAAAGCGGGTAAGCTCCTACAATGAGCAGTTCTTC
d_gene: .; j_gene: TRBJ2-2; v_gene: TRBV27; abundance: .; CDR3aa: CASSPRGSGSTGELFF; CDR3nt: TGTGCCAGCAGTCCTCGGGGTAGCGGAAGCACCGGGGAGCTGTTTTTT
d_gene: TRBD1; j_gene: TRBJ2-1; v_gene: TRBV7-3; abundance: .; CDR3aa: CASSQFGQGNINEQFF; CDR3nt: TGTGCCAGCAGCCAATTCGGACAGGGGAATATCAATGAGCAGTTCTTC
d_gene: .; j_gene: TRBJ2-2; v_gene: TRBV7-9; abundance: .; CDR3aa: CASSSQGARTGELFF; CDR3nt: TGTGCCAGCAGCTCACAGGGAGCTCGGACCGGGGAGCTGTTTTTT